The clone carrying this T cell receptor beta chain was picked up one time. This entry comes from a study of OX40 agonist ivuxolimab in advanced cancers. Profiling relied on immunoSEQ multiplex PCR, and the TCRdb table lists in-frame clones only, not all of them. The sample contains 72,000 or so clones, about 86% of which appear only once. The CDR3 extends over 14 amino acids. Germline CDR1 and CDR2: LGHNA and YSLEER. Trimming stripped 0 bases from V and 0 bases from J, with 4 bases between. The sequenced sample was CD4+ or CD8+ T cells sorted from blood, obtained in a trial of the OX40 agonist ivuxolimab. The chain has TRBV4-3 and TRBJ2-3; D gene unclear. The receptor was derived from an adult with an advanced solid tumor such as melanoma, head and neck, liver or kidney cancer. CDR3 bases: TGCGCCAGCAGCCAAGATCGCAGCACAGATACGCAGTATTTT. It specifies CASSQDRSTDTQYF.